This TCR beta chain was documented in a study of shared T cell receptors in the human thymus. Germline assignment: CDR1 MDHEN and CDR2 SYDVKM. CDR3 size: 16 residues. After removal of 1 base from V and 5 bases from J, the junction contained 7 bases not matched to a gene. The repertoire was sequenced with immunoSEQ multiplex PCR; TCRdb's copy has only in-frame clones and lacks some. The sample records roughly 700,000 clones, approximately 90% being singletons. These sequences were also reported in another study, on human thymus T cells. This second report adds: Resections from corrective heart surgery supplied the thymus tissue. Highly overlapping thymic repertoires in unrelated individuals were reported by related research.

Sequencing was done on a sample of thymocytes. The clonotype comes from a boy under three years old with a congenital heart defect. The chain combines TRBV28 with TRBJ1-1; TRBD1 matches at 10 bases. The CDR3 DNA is TGTGCCAGCAGTTTATTGGGACAGGGGTTAGGGACTGAAGCTTTCTTT. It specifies CASSLLGQGLGTEAFF.